The 21 T cell receptor beta chains listed next were all sequenced from one sample in a study of metastatic and nonmetastatic thyroid tumors. MiXCR re-clonotyped the PCR reads for TCRdb. The sample holds approximately 20,000 clones, 12% seen once. There were no patients who had received any treatment before thyroid surgery. Sequencing used blood. The origin of the receptors is a male donor with papillary thyroid cancer or a benign thyroid nodule (not recorded which). Some clones in this sample may be carry-over from other donors' samples.

The J gene is TRBJ1-2, the V gene TRBV11-2; D is unclear. Trimming stripped 2 bases from V and 2 bases from J, with 18 bases between. This CDR3 region has 17 residues. Germline CDR1 SGHAT, CDR2 FQNNGV. CDR3 sequence: CASSLRARAGSNYGYTF. As DNA, the CDR3 is TGTGCCAGCAGCTTACGGGCCCGGGCAGGCTCGAACTATGGCTACACCTTC.

This clone is deemed medium-sized. The chain is built from TRBV12-3 or TRBV12-4 and TRBJ2-7, with D uncertain. Between the trimmed V and J ends, which lost 7 bases and 1 base, there was a span of 14 bases. The CDR3 is 14 amino acids. The CDR3 coding sequence is TGTGCCAGCACCCTAGAAGTCCGGTCCTACGAGCAGTACTTC. This codes for CASTLEVRSYEQYF.

Within the sample, this clone is medium-sized. This chain joins TRBV6-1 and TRBJ2-1; no clear D gene. The V gene lost 8 bases and the J gene lost 3 bases, with 11 bases spanning the gap. The CDR3 has 13 residues. The germline V gene has CDR1 MNHNS and CDR2 SASEGT. The CDR3 loop reads CASAIASYNEQFF. The CDR3 nucleotides are TGTGCCAGCGCAATAGCCAGCTACAATGAGCAGTTCTTC.

The chain joins TRBV5-1 to TRBJ2-7, with D possibly TRBD2 on 6 matching bases. The CDR3 length is 14 residues. V was shortened by 4 bases and J by 2 bases, with 13 bases between the two germline ends. Germline V lookup: CDR1 SGHRS, CDR2 YFSETQ. CDR3: CASSLPRETYEQYF. CDR3 DNA sequence: TGCGCCAGCAGCCTACCCCGGGAGACCTACGAGCAGTACTTC. The variable domain in full, with the rest retrieved from reference TRBV5-1 and TRBJ2-7, is KAGVTQTPRYLIKTRGQQVTLSCSPISGHRSVSWYQQTPGQGLQFLFEYFSETQRNKGNFPGRFSGRQFSNSRSEMNVSTLELGDSALYLCASSLPRETYEQYFGPGTRLTVT.

The sample holds many counts of this clone. The CDR3 protein is CASSSRGNEQFF. The CDR3 nucleotides read TGTGCCAGCAGCTCGAGGGGTAATGAGCAGTTCTTC. The V and J genes are TRBV11-2 and TRBJ2-1, with D tentatively TRBD1 or TRBD2 (5 bases each). CDR3 length: 12 residues. The V end was cut by 4 bases, the J end by 7 bases, with 8 bases between. Germline CDR1 is SGHAT and CDR2 is FQNNGV.

V and J are TRBV6-5 and TRBJ1-5; D ambiguous. Germline V gene lookup returns CDR1 MNHEY and CDR2 SVGAGI. This CDR3 spans 13 amino acids. Deletions cut 3 bases from V and 10 bases from J, with 13 bases between. CDR3 in amino acids: CASSYSECHPQHF. DNA for the CDR3: TGTGCCAGCAGTTATTCGGAGTGTCATCCCCAGCATTTT.

This clone has only a few counts. The chain is built from TRBV19 and TRBJ1-6; the D gene is possibly TRBD1 (5 bases). CDR1 is LNHDA, CDR2 SQIVND, per germline (reference sequence). Trimming cost V 7 bases and J 10 bases, with 17 bases left between them. The CDR3 covers 14 residues. In DNA, the CDR3 is TGTGCCAGTAAGGTGGGGCGCCGGGAATCACCCCTCCACTTT. The encoded protein is CASKVGRRESPLHF.

In this sample, this clone turned up a few times. Sequence at one end of the junction differs from germline and may be a read error. The CDR3 protein is CASSDLQGNTGELFF. CDR3 bases: TGTGCCAGCAGTGATCTTCAGGGGAACACTGGGGAGCTGTTTTTT. This chain connects TRBV25-1 to TRBJ2-2; maybe TRBD1 (6 bases). This CDR3 is 15 amino acids long. The germline V gene encodes CDR1 MGHDK and CDR2 SYGVNS.

This clone was recorded many times. Other DNA sequences in the sample encode the same CDR3. J is TRBJ1-5 and V is TRBV5-5, with a weak D call TRBD1 (5 bases). Trimming took off 3 bases at V and 8 bases at J, with 9 bases between the two ends. CDR3 length: 12 amino acids. Germline values: CDR1 SGHKS, CDR2 YYEKEE (reference sequence). The CDR3 region is CASSWVGEPQHF. The CDR3, as DNA: TGTGCCAGCAGCTGGGTGGGGGAGCCCCAGCATTTT.

This clone occurred many times. The J gene is TRBJ1-5, the V gene TRBV7-8; D gene ambiguous. The CDR3 loop spans 12 amino acids. Germline V gives CDR1 SGHVS, CDR2 FQNEAQ. Deletions cut 5 bases from V and 4 bases from J, with 6 bases between. CDR3: CASSLNNQPQHF. Here the CDR3 DNA reads TGTGCCAGCAGCCTAAATAATCAGCCCCAGCATTTT.

Of note for this clone: A much larger clone differs by one base, so this may be a read error. J is TRBJ2-5 and V is TRBV20-1; D not certain. CDR3 size: 13 residues. The ends were cut back, 5 bases at V and 5 bases at J, with 15 bases in the middle. Looked up from germline, CDR1 is DFQATT and CDR2 is SNEGSKA (reference sequence). The CDR3 sequence is CSAPSVSWETQYF. The CDR3 DNA sequence: TGCAGTGCTCCGTCAGTGTCTTGGGAGACCCAGTACTTC.

This clone is medium-sized (0.01 to 0.1%) in the sample. The genes are TRBV2 and TRBJ2-1; 9 bases are a match to TRBD2. Germline V lookup: CDR1 SNHLY, CDR2 FYNNEI. This CDR3 has 13 residues. Losses at the gene ends were 7 bases for V and 7 bases for J; bases not matched to a gene: 5. The CDR3 nucleotides read TGTGCCAGCATCGCTAGCGGGACAAATGAGCAGTTCTTC. It yields the protein CASIASGTNEQFF.

This clone has a count of ten or more. The gene calls are TRBV7-9 and TRBJ2-7; 11 nucleotides agree with TRBD2. Germline V CDR1 and CDR2: SEHNR, FQNEAQ (reference sequence). The ends lost 6 bases at V and 5 bases at J; junction bases unmatched: 9. The CDR3 loop spans 15 amino acids. The CDR3 DNA reads TGTGCCAGCAGTCCAGACGGGACTAGCGGCCACGAGCAGTACTTC. It codes for CASSPDGTSGHEQYF. The whole variable domain, remainder taken from reference TRBV7-9 and TRBJ2-7, is DTGVSQNPRHKITKRGQNVTFRCDPISEHNRLYWYRQTLGQGPEFLTYFQNEAQLEKSRLLSDRFSAERPKGSFSTLEIQRTEQGDSAMYLCASSPDGTSGHEQYFGPGTRLTVT.

This clone appeared many times. The chain has TRBV5-1 and TRBJ1-4; 8 bases are shared with TRBD1. The germline V gene has CDR1 SGHRS and CDR2 YFSETQ. The length of the CDR3 is 17 residues. J gave up 7 bases and V 0 bases, and 11 bases lay outside the gene matches. The DNA for the CDR3 is TGCGCCAGCAGCTTGGCGGCTATGACAGGGGCGAGTGAAAAACTGTTTTTT. Amino acid sequence: CASSLAAMTGASEKLFF.

This clone was seen many times. This sequence joins TRBV5-1 and TRBJ2-2; no clear D. This CDR3 contains 11 residues. CDR1 is SGHRS and CDR2 is YFSETQ in the germline V gene. Trimming took 4 bases from V and 7 from J, leaving 5 bases between them. The CDR3 DNA sequence: TGCGCCAGCAGCGTGGACGGGGAGCTGTTTTTT. Translation: CASSVDGELFF.

The chain couples TRBV30 to TRBJ2-3; D is undetermined. The germline V and J ends were trimmed by 4 bases and 0 bases, with 11 bases remaining between them. The CDR3 length is 14 residues. Looked up from germline, CDR1 is GTSNPN and CDR2 is SVGIG (reference sequence). For the CDR3, the DNA is TGTGCCTGGACAAGTGGGCCGAGCACAGATACGCAGTATTTT. It codes for CAWTSGPSTDTQYF.

This clone appeared many times. The gene calls are TRBV11-1 and TRBJ2-1; D assignment may be TRBD1 or TRBD2 (5 bases each). The CDR3 sequence is 17 residues long. Germline V gives CDR1 SGHAT, CDR2 FQDESV (reference sequence). The germline V and J ends were trimmed by 3 bases and 6 bases, with 21 bases remaining between them. The CDR3 nucleotides are TGTGCCAGCAGCTTTACCCTTGGGCTAGCAGGGACCAATGAGCAGTTCTTC. Protein sequence: CASSFTLGLAGTNEQFF.

This clone was detected many times. The rearrangement joins TRBV27 to TRBJ2-1; 11 positions agree with TRBD2. Germline loops: CDR1 MNHEY, CDR2 SMNVEV (reference sequence). With 7 bases clipped from V and 4 bases from J, the junction kept 9 bases outside the gene matches. The CDR3 is 16 residues long. The CDR3 nucleotides are TGTGCCAGCAAGCTCACCGGGACTAGCGGATACAATGAGCAGTTCTTC. Its translation: CASKLTGTSGYNEQFF.

There are many counts of this clone. J is TRBJ2-1 and V is TRBV7-9; the D is unclear. The germline gives CDR1 SEHNR, CDR2 FQNEAQ (reference sequence). This CDR3 is 13 amino acids long. The germline V and J ends were trimmed by 1 base and 10 bases, with 11 bases remaining between them. The CDR3: CASSLEGSREQFF. CDR3 coding DNA: TGTGCCAGCAGCTTAGAAGGCTCTCGGGAGCAGTTCTTC.

This clone came up many times. DNA of the CDR3: TGCGCCAGCAGCCCGGGTCTAGCGGCCCAAGAGACCCAGTACTTC. Translating gives CASSPGLAAQETQYF. The chain is built from TRBV5-1 and TRBJ2-5, with 7 bases identical to TRBD2. Germline-derived CDR1 and CDR2 are SGHRS and YFSETQ. Germline trimming cut 4 bases from V and 1 base from J; bases unmatched to any gene: 7. The CDR3 has 15 amino acids.

This clone appeared many times. The rearrangement links TRBV10-3 to TRBJ2-4, with 7 bases fitting TRBD2. The length of the CDR3 is 20 residues. The germline V gene has CDR1 ENHRY and CDR2 SYGVKD. Germline trimming cut 3 bases from V and 0 bases from J; bases unmatched to any gene: 17. CDR3 amino acids: CAISEYPLAERSLAKNIQYF. The CDR3 DNA follows: TGTGCCATCAGTGAATATCCCCTAGCGGAGAGGTCCTTAGCCAAAAACATTCAGTACTTC.